The 25 T cell receptor beta chains reported below all come from one sample, sequenced in a study of shared clonotypes between healthy human individuals. TCRdb keeps only in-frame clones here, not all; method: immunoSEQ multiplex PCR. The table records about 650,000 clones, nearly 97% of them present only once. Naive CD8 cells lacked CD45RO and underwent positive selection for CCR7, leaving out terminally differentiated effector memory CD45RA+ cells. Sequenced: naive CD8+ T cells sorted from blood. These receptors were obtained from a woman aged 30 to 39 in good health.

The rearrangement joins TRBV4-1 to TRBJ2-6; no definite D call. The CDR3 is made up of 16 amino acids. Between the trimmed V and J ends, which lost 0 bases and 1 base, there was a span of 7 bases. CDR1 is MGHRA and CDR2 is YSYEKL in the germline V gene. CDR3 protein: CASSQEGFSGANVLTF. The DNA of the CDR3 is TGCGCCAGCAGCCAAGAAGGGTTTTCTGGGGCCAACGTCCTGACTTTC.

V and J are TRBV28 and TRBJ1-1, with TRBD1 matching 7 bases. Germline V CDR1 and CDR2: MDHEN, SYDVKM. The CDR3 has 14 amino acids. Unmatched junction bases numbered 6, after V lost 3 bases and J lost 5 bases. The DNA for the CDR3 is TGTGCCAGCAGTTTGACCGCAGGGGGGACTGAAGCTTTCTTT. This translates into CASSLTAGGTEAFF.

The table lists this clone with a count of one. The chain combines TRBV27 with TRBJ2-2, with TRBD2 identical over 11 bases. Germline V gene sequence: CDR1 MNHEY, CDR2 SMNVEV (reference sequence). The CDR3 is 16 residues long. V dropped 5 bases and J dropped 5; count of bases not matched to a gene: 7. The CDR3 protein is CASSHLTSGNTGELFF. The CDR3 DNA follows: TGTGCCAGCAGTCACTTGACTAGCGGGAATACCGGGGAGCTGTTTTTT.

This sequence joins TRBV2 and TRBJ2-2, with TRBD1 matching over 7 bases. The CDR3 is 14 residues long. The V gene end was trimmed by 8 bases and the J gene end by 2 bases; junction bases not matched to a gene: 5. Germline V lookup: CDR1 SNHLY, CDR2 FYNNEI. As DNA, the CDR3 is TGTGCCAGCTTAGGACAGGAAAACACCGGGGAGCTGTTTTTT. As protein: CASLGQENTGELFF. The full variable domain, with the rest looked up from reference TRBV2 and TRBJ2-2, is EPEVTQTPSHQVTQMGQEVILRCVPISNHLYFYWYRQILGQKVEFLVSFYNNEISEKSEIFDDQFSVERPDGSNFTLKIRSTKLEDSAMYFCASLGQENTGELFFGEGSRLTVL.

This clone was recorded once. The CDR3 spells CASKGIAGVEGNTGELFF. In DNA, the CDR3 is TGTGCCAGCAAGGGAATAGCGGGAGTTGAGGGGAACACCGGGGAGCTGTTTTTT. V and J are TRBV11-2 and TRBJ2-2, with TRBD2 identical over 9 bases. The germline CDR1 and CDR2 sequences are SGHAT and FQNNGV. The CDR3 runs to 18 residues. V lost 7 bases and J lost 1; bases outside the gene matches: 13.

The chain recombines TRBV9 with TRBJ2-2; D gene unclear. Germline V CDR1 and CDR2: SGDLS, YYNGEE. CDR3 length: 11 amino acids. Deletions cut 3 bases from V and 6 bases from J, with 3 bases between. CDR3 in amino acids: CASSGPGELFF. CDR3 bases: TGTGCCAGCAGCGGGCCCGGGGAGCTGTTTTTT.

The chain couples TRBV9 to TRBJ2-2; 10 bases map to TRBD2. With 5 bases clipped from V and 5 bases from J, the junction kept 3 bases outside the gene matches. The CDR3 has 14 amino acids. From germline, CDR1 is SGDLS and CDR2 YYNGEE. The CDR3: CASRGTSATGELFF. The DNA of the CDR3 is TGTGCCAGCAGAGGGACTAGCGCAACCGGGGAGCTGTTTTTT.

This sequence joins TRBV27 and TRBJ1-1; 9 nucleotides line up with TRBD1. The CDR3 contains 15 residues. Germline CDR1 MNHEY, CDR2 SMNVEV (reference sequence). After removal of 5 bases from V and 0 bases from J, the junction contained 4 bases not matched to a gene. CDR3 sequence reads: CASSQGQGLNTEAFF. The CDR3 nucleotides are TGTGCCAGCAGTCAGGGACAGGGATTGAACACTGAAGCTTTCTTT.

The rearrangement links TRBV5-6 to TRBJ2-2, with D perhaps TRBD2 (6 bases). CDR1 SGHDT and CDR2 YYEEEE come from the germline V gene. The V gene lost 4 bases and the J gene lost 5 bases, with 9 bases spanning the gap. The CDR3 length is 13 residues. Written as DNA, the CDR3 is TGTGCCAGCAGCGGGGGACTTACCGGGGAGCTGTTTTTT. Amino acid sequence: CASSGGLTGELFF.

As to this clone: The sample carries other DNA sequences with the same CDR3. V and J are TRBV28 and TRBJ2-7, with a tentative D call TRBD2 (5 bases). V dropped 5 bases and J dropped 2 bases, with 7 bases sitting between them. The germline V gene encodes CDR1 MDHEN and CDR2 SYDVKM. The CDR3 sequence is 12 residues long. The DNA for the CDR3 is TGTGCCAGCAGTCTCGGGACCTACGAGCAGTACTTC. Its translation is CASSLGTYEQYF.

V gene TRBV19 combines with J gene TRBJ1-1; 7 bases match TRBD1. The trim removed 5 bases at V and 7 bases at J, leaving 10 bases unmatched. The germline V gene encodes CDR1 LNHDA and CDR2 SQIVND (reference sequence). The CDR3 contains 14 residues. CDR3 DNA sequence: TGTGCCAGTAGTTCCACAGGGGCCTCCTATGAAGCTTTCTTT. Its translation is CASSSTGASYEAFF. Full variable domain (remainder filled in from reference TRBV19 and TRBJ1-1): DGGITQSPKYLFRKEGQNVTLSCEQNLNHDAMYWYRQDPGQGLRLIYYSQIVNDFQKGDIAEGYSVSREKKESFPLTVTSAQKNPTAFYLCASSSTGASYEAFFGQGTRLTVV.

The chain combines TRBV7-9 with TRBJ1-2; D is unresolved. Trimming took off 3 bases at V and 8 bases at J, with 22 bases between the two ends. The CDR3 is 16 residues long. From germline, CDR1 is SEHNR and CDR2 FQNEAQ (reference sequence). The CDR3 region has the DNA TGTGCCAGCAGCTTGTCTTCGGCCCAGCACCAGGACGGCTACACCTTC. This encodes CASSLSSAQHQDGYTF.

V and J are TRBV6-5 and TRBJ1-5; 9 positions match TRBD1. The germline gives CDR1 MNHEY, CDR2 SVGAGI. CDR3 length: 15 residues. V trimming: 0 bases; J trimming: 6 bases; junction bases outside the gene matches: 3. The CDR3 DNA reads as TGTGCCAGCAGTTACTCCGGGACAGGGTCTCAGCCCCAGCATTTT. Translated, it gives CASSYSGTGSQPQHF.

The gene calls are TRBV21-1 and TRBJ1-1. TRBV21-1 is a listed pseudogene. CDR3 length equals 16 residues. The CDR3 DNA sequence: TGTGCCAGCAGCAAGAGACAGACGAGCGGGAACACTGAAGCTTTCTTT. It translates to CASSKRQTSGNTEAFF.

This chain links TRBV2 with TRBJ1-2; D is undetermined. The germline V and J ends were trimmed by 1 base and 4 bases, with 10 bases remaining between them. The V gene's germline CDR1 is SNHLY and CDR2 FYNNEI. This CDR3 has 14 amino acids. The CDR3 reads CASSEGSTRYGYTF. In DNA form, the CDR3 reads TGTGCCAGCAGTGAAGGTTCCACCCGCTATGGCTACACCTTC.

V is TRBV9 and J is TRBJ2-5; the match to TRBD2 covers 10 bases. The CDR3 spans 16 residues. V trimming: 0 bases; J trimming: 5 bases; junction bases outside the gene matches: 7. CDR1 SGDLS and CDR2 YYNGEE come from the germline V gene. This chain's CDR3 is CASSVGTSGTGETQYF. Here the CDR3 DNA reads TGTGCCAGCAGCGTAGGAACTAGCGGGACTGGCGAGACCCAGTACTTC.

This chain links TRBV5-4 with TRBJ2-1; 8 bases match TRBD1. This CDR3 contains 15 residues. V trimming: 1 base; J trimming: 6 bases; junction bases outside the gene matches: 6. Germline assignment: CDR1 SGHNT and CDR2 YYREEE (reference sequence). The DNA of the CDR3 is TGTGCCAGCAGCTTGTCCCAGGGGGCTGGCAATGAGCAGTTCTTC. It codes for CASSLSQGAGNEQFF.

The chain recombines TRBV7-9 with TRBJ2-1; 10 positions match TRBD2. The CDR3 totals 18 residues. Germline assignment: CDR1 SEHNR and CDR2 FQNEAQ (reference sequence). The V segment lost 1 base and the J segment 1 base; nucleotides outside the gene matches: 7. This CDR3 reads CASSLVGSGRPSYNEQFF. CDR3 in DNA: TGTGCCAGCAGCTTAGTGGGTAGCGGGAGGCCGTCCTACAATGAGCAGTTCTTC.

The chain is built from TRBV30 and TRBJ1-1; D unresolved. Germline CDR1 reads GTSNPN; CDR2 reads SVGIG (reference sequence). V was shortened by 1 base and J by 0 bases, with 9 bases between the two germline ends. The CDR3 consists of 14 residues. CDR3 in amino acids: CAWSDWRLNTEAFF. The CDR3 DNA sequence: TGTGCCTGGAGTGACTGGCGGTTGAACACTGAAGCTTTCTTT.

V gene TRBV6-5 combines with J gene TRBJ2-1; weak D call: TRBD2 (6 bases). The CDR3 is 15 amino acids. Germline V gene lookup returns CDR1 MNHEY and CDR2 SVGAGI. V was shortened by 5 bases and J by 8 bases, with 19 bases between the two germline ends. CDR3 sequence (DNA): TGTGCCAGCAGTAGCTCTCTAATGGGGGAGGATGAGCAGTTCTTC. Encoded protein: CASSSSLMGEDEQFF.

Written as DNA, the CDR3 is TGTGCCAGCAGTCGTAGCGGGGAAGAGACCCAGTACTTC. Translation: CASSRSGEETQYF. The chain joins TRBV28 to TRBJ2-5; 8 bases map to TRBD2. The CDR3 contains 13 residues. From germline, CDR1 is MDHEN and CDR2 SYDVKM. The V and J ends lost 5 bases and 3 bases, in that order; junction bases with no gene match: 2.

This clone was counted between two and nine times. The V and J genes are TRBV6-1 and TRBJ2-7; D may match TRBD1 or TRBD2 (5 bases each). The CDR3 spans 15 residues. V dropped 1 base and J dropped 2 bases, with 12 bases sitting between them. Per the germline V gene, CDR1 is MNHNS and CDR2 is SASEGT. This CDR3 reads CASSEGSGTPYEQYF. In DNA form, the CDR3 reads TGTGCCAGCAGTGAAGGGTCGGGGACCCCCTACGAGCAGTACTTC.

The chain uses TRBV7-9 and TRBJ1-1, with unresolved D. V lost 5 bases and J lost 6, with 10 bases in between. The CDR3 totals 12 residues. CDR1 SEHNR and CDR2 FQNEAQ come from the germline V gene (reference sequence). This CDR3 is CASSRRSAEAFF. For the CDR3, the DNA is TGTGCCAGCAGCCGGAGGAGCGCTGAAGCTTTCTTT.

This clone was detected only once. The CDR3 here is CAWILSGTHEAFF. The CDR3 DNA follows: TGTGCCTGGATATTGTCCGGGACACATGAAGCTTTCTTT. The V and J genes are TRBV30 and TRBJ1-1; maybe TRBD1 (6 bases). The CDR3 extends over 13 amino acids. Germline-derived CDR1 and CDR2 are GTSNPN and SVGIG (reference sequence). Trimming left V 4 bases short and J 7 bases short, with 16 bases between.

The chain employs TRBV27 and TRBJ2-7; 11 bases line up with TRBD1. V trimming: 8 bases; J trimming: 7 bases; junction bases outside the gene matches: 16. CDR3 length: 16 amino acids. Germline loops: CDR1 MNHEY, CDR2 SMNVEV (reference sequence). The DNA of the CDR3 is TGTGCCAGCTTCGGAGGTCCGGGACAGGGGGTAAGGGAGCAGTACTTC. This translates into CASFGGPGQGVREQYF.